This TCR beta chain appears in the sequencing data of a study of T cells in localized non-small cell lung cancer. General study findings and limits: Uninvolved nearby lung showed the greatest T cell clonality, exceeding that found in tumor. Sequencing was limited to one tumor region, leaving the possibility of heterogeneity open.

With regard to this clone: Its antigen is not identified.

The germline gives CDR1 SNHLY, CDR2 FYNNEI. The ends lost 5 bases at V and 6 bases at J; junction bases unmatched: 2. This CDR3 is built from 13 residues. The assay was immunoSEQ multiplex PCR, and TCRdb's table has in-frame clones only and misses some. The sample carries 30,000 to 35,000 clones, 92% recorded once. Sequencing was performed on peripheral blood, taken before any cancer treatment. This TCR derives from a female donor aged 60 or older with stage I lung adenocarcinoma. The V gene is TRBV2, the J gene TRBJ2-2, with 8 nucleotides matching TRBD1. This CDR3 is CASSLTGAGELFF. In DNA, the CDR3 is TGTGCCAGCAGTCTGACAGGGGCCGGGGAGCTGTTTTTT.